The subject of this entry is one T cell receptor beta chain. This sample stems from a study of shared clonotypes between healthy human individuals. It was at deep level that the assay was run. Method: immunoSEQ multiplex PCR; TCRdb's copy keeps in-frame clones and lacks some. The sample yields 1,100,000 or so clones, about 80% seen once. The receptor was derived from a man aged 18 to 29 in good health. Some clones in this sample may be carry-over from other donors' samples. Material for sequencing was memory CD4+ T cells from PBMCs. The subset was: CD45RA-negative fraction.

The CDR3 loop reads CASSTPRAVSTDTQYF. CDR3 sequence (DNA): TGCGCCAGCAGCACCCCTCGGGCGGTCAGCACAGATACGCAGTATTTT. V is TRBV5-1 and J is TRBJ2-3; the D is unclear. Trimming removed 4 bases from V and 0 bases from J, with 15 bases in between. Germline V gives CDR1 SGHRS, CDR2 YFSETQ. The CDR3 totals 16 residues.